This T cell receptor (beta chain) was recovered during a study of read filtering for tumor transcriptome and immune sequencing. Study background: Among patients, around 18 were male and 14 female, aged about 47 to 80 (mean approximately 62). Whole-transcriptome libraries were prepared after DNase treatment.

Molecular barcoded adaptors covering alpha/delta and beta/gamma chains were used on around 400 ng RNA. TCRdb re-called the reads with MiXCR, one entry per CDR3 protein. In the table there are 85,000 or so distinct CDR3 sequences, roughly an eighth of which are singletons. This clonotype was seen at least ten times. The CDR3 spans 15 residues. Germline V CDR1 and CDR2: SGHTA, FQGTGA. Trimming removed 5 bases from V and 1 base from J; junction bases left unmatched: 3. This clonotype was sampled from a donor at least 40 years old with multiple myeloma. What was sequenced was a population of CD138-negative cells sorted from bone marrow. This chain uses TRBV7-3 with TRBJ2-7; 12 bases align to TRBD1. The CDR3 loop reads CASSAGQGASYEQYF. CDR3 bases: TGTGCCAGCAGCGCGGGACAGGGGGCTTCCTACGAGCAGTACTTC.